This T cell receptor beta chain was sequenced for a study of blood T cell repertoires in COVID-19. Per the original data handling: Quantification of nucleated cells was approximated via reference gene primer amplification. The method was immunoSEQ multiplex PCR; TCRdb's version includes in-frame clones alone and lacks a portion of them. V and J calls plus clone size are reproduced from that table; the DNA served to infer D and trimming. The sample yields about 430,000 clones, roughly 90% seen once. Living in 24 US areas, the participants were between 18 and 89 years of age. Participants had their cohort set by participant-reported clinical history. Germline CDR1 reads MNHEY; CDR2 reads SVGEGT. CDR3 size: 15 residues. The V end lost 0 bases, the J end lost 3 bases, and 12 bases lay between the germline ends.

The TCR was taken from a woman aged 25 to 39 with acute COVID-19. The sequencing input was PBMCs or T cells enriched from blood (not recorded which). This chain uses TRBV6-2 or TRBV6-3 with TRBJ2-7; D is unresolved. The CDR3 sequence is CASSYSRTTIYEQYF. The CDR3 DNA reads as TGTGCCAGCAGTTACTCGAGAACAACTATCTACGAGCAGTACTTC.